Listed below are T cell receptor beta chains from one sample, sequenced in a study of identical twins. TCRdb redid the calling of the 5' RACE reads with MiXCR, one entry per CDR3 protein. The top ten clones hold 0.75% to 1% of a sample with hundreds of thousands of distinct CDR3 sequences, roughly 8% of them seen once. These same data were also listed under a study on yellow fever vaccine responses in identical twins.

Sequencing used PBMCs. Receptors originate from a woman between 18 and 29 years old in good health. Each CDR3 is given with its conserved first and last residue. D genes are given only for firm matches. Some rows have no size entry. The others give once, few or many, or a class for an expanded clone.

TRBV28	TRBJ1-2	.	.	TGTGCCAGCAGTCCCTCACGTGTAGGGTACTATGGCTACACCTTC	CASSPSRVGYYGYTF
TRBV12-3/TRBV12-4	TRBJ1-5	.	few	TGTGCCAGCACCTCAGGGGAGGGACGACGCCAGCCCCAGCATTTT	CASTSGEGRRQPQHF
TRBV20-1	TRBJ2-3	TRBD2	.	TGCAGTGCTAGAGATTCGCTAGCGGCAATCTCCACAGATACGCAGTATTTT	CSARDSLAAISTDTQYF
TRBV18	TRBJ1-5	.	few	TGTGCCAGCTCACCACTAGGCCAGGGCAATCAGCCCCAGCATTTT	CASSPLGQGNQPQHF
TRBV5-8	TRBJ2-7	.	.	TGTGCCAGCGCCCTCCTAGGGGTCGGGGAGCAGTACTTC	CASALLGVGEQYF
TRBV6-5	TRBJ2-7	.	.	TGTGCCAGCAGTTACAGAGAACCCTACGAGCAGTACTTC	CASSYREPYEQYF
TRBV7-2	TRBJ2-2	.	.	TGTGCCAGCAGCTTTAGTTCAGGGGTCGGCGGGGAGCTGTTTTTT	CASSFSSGVGGELFF
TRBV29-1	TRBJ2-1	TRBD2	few	TGCAGCATCCCCCCGTGGGCGGGAGGGAATGAGCAGTTCTTC	CSIPPWAGGNEQFF
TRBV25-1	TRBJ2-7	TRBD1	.	TGTGCCAGCAGTGAACCCGGGACAGGGGGCTACGAGCAGTACTTC	CASSEPGTGGYEQYF
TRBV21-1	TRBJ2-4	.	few	TGTGCCAGCAGCGGGAGAGGGGAGTACTTC	CASSGRGEYF
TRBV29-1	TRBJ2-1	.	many	TGCAGCGCCAACACAGACCTCTACAATGAGCAGTTCTTC	CSANTDLYNEQFF
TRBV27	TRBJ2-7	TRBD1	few	TGTGCCAGCAGTTTAGGTGGGACAGGGAAGGGCGAGCAGTACTTC	CASSLGGTGKGEQYF